The 14 T cell receptor beta chains below come from one sample, sequenced in a study of blood T cell repertoires in COVID-19. Some clones are missing from TCRdb's copy, which holds only in-frame ones; the method was immunoSEQ multiplex PCR. The sample has roughly 350,000 clones, over 75% seen once. Input material: peripheral blood. These receptors were taken from a woman between 25 and 40 years old with COVID-19, enrolled during active disease.

The chain combines TRBV6-5 with TRBJ1-2, with 7 bases lining up with TRBD1. In germline, CDR1 is MNHEY, CDR2 SVGAGI. The V gene end was trimmed by 4 bases and the J gene end by 2 bases; junction bases not matched to a gene: 4. This CDR3 has 14 amino acids. The CDR3 protein is CASSSRGQNYGYTF. The DNA of the CDR3 is TGTGCCAGCAGTTCCCGGGGACAGAACTATGGCTACACCTTC.

V gene TRBV10-1 combines with J gene TRBJ2-1; the D gene is possibly TRBD2 (5 bases). This CDR3 contains 13 residues. Germline V lookup: CDR1 WNHNN, CDR2 SYGVQD (reference sequence). V lost 4 bases to trimming and J lost 9 bases, with 13 bases between them. The CDR3 region is CASSGGSVSEQFF. For the CDR3, the DNA is TGCGCCAGCAGTGGGGGTAGCGTAAGTGAGCAGTTCTTC.

The V call is TRBV7-3, the J call TRBJ2-2, with TRBD2 matching over 9 bases. The J segment lost 6 bases and the V segment lost 4 bases, leaving 9 bases of the junction unmatched. This CDR3 region has 16 residues. Germline V gene data show CDR1 as SGHTA and CDR2 as FQGTGA. The CDR3 reads CASSSLAGVGSGELFF. DNA for the CDR3: TGTGCCAGCAGCTCCTTAGCGGGAGTTGGGTCCGGGGAGCTGTTTTTT.

The chain employs TRBV29-1 and TRBJ1-6, with D perhaps TRBD1 (5 bases). CDR1 and CDR2 from the germline V gene are SQVTM and ANQGSEA. V was pared by 4 bases and J by 6 bases, with 10 bases between. This CDR3 is built from 13 residues. The CDR3, as DNA: TGCAGCGTTGCACAGGAGATTAATTCACCCCTCCACTTT. Translation gives CSVAQEINSPLHF.

This chain uses TRBV6-1 with TRBJ1-6, with 7 bases that match TRBD1. V dropped 3 bases and J dropped 4; count of bases not matched to a gene: 6. From germline, CDR1 is MNHNS and CDR2 SASEGT. This CDR3 has 16 amino acids. The CDR3 DNA sequence: TGTGCCAGCAGTGATACCGGGACAGCATATAATTCACCCCTCCACTTT. Amino acid sequence: CASSDTGTAYNSPLHF.

V and J are TRBV30 and TRBJ2-5; D unresolved. The CDR3 runs 12 residues. Germline V gene sequence: CDR1 GTSNPN, CDR2 SVGIG (reference sequence). Trimming left V 3 bases short and J 10 bases short, with 15 bases between. CDR3 loop: CAWRPQARHQYF. DNA for the CDR3: TGTGCCTGGAGACCCCAAGCCCGCCACCAGTACTTC.

The chain is built from TRBV2 and TRBJ2-7, with D unresolved. The germline CDR1 and CDR2 sequences are SNHLY and FYNNEI. Trimming stripped 4 bases from V and 3 bases from J, with 10 bases between. The CDR3 is 13 residues long. CDR3 protein: CASSGAEYYEQYF. The DNA for the CDR3 is TGTGCCAGCAGTGGGGCAGAGTACTACGAGCAGTACTTC.

This clone occurred once. The chain is built from TRBV30 and TRBJ2-3, with 9 bases fitting TRBD2. V lost 0 bases to trimming and J lost 3 bases; unmatched junction nucleotides: 4. The CDR3 has 15 residues. CDR1 and CDR2 (germline): GTSNPN, SVGIG (reference sequence). The CDR3 nucleotides read TGTGCCTGGAGTGTAGGTAGCGGGAGAACAGATACGCAGTATTTT. It codes for CAWSVGSGRTDTQYF. The whole variable domain, filled in from reference TRBV30 and TRBJ2-3, reads SQTIHQWPATLVQPVGSPLSLECTVEGTSNPNLYWYRQAAGRGLQLLFYSVGIGQISSEVPQNLSASRPQDRQFILSSKKLLLSDSGFYLCAWSVGSGRTDTQYFGPGTRLTVL.

The chain links TRBV5-1 to TRBJ2-3; D might be TRBD1 (6 bases). Germline CDR1 and CDR2: SGHRS and YFSETQ. Trimming cost V 4 bases and J 2 bases, with 11 bases left between them. The CDR3 runs to 14 residues. The CDR3: CASSPGEATDTQYF. The CDR3 DNA reads TGCGCCAGCAGCCCAGGGGAAGCCACAGATACGCAGTATTTT. Complete variable domain (other parts from reference TRBV5-1 and TRBJ2-3): KAGVTQTPRYLIKTRGQQVTLSCSPISGHRSVSWYQQTPGQGLQFLFEYFSETQRNKGNFPGRFSGRQFSNSRSEMNVSTLELGDSALYLCASSPGEATDTQYFGPGTRLTVL.

The V call is TRBV18, the J call TRBJ2-7; 9 nucleotides agree with TRBD1. The CDR3 spans 14 residues. Germline CDR1 is KGHSH and CDR2 is LQKENI. The trim removed 3 bases at V and 4 bases at J, leaving 4 bases unmatched. The chain's CDR3 is CASSPGQGFYEQYF. The DNA of the CDR3 is TGTGCCAGCTCACCGGGACAGGGTTTTTACGAGCAGTACTTC.

The CDR3 spells CASSRFIGQGAGNTIYF. The CDR3 region has the DNA TGTGCCAGCAGCCGGTTCATAGGACAGGGAGCCGGAAACACCATATATTTT. This rearrangement joins TRBV3-1 (or the pseudogene TRBV3-2) to TRBJ1-3; 8 bases are a match to TRBD1. The CDR3 is made up of 17 amino acids. Looked up from germline, CDR1 is LGHDT and CDR2 is YNNKEL (reference sequence). After removal of 4 bases from V and 4 bases from J, the junction contained 12 bases not matched to a gene.

The V gene is TRBV19, the J gene TRBJ2-3; no firm D call. CDR1 LNHDA and CDR2 SQIVND come from the germline V gene (reference sequence). Deletions cut 7 bases from V and 2 bases from J, with 7 bases between. This CDR3 spans 12 amino acids. The CDR3 spells CASNRDTDTQYF. CDR3 DNA sequence: TGTGCCAGTAACAGAGACACAGATACGCAGTATTTT.

This clone showed up just once. The chain links TRBV12-3 or TRBV12-4 to TRBJ2-7; D is uncertain. V was pared by 5 bases and J by 4 bases, with 6 bases between. This CDR3 has 11 residues. The CDR3 DNA follows: TGTGCCAGCAGTCCGCAGTACGAGCAGTACTTC. The encoded protein is CASSPQYEQYF.

This chain connects TRBV7-6 to TRBJ2-2; TRBD2 aligns across 13 bases. CDR1 SGHVS and CDR2 FNYEAQ come from the germline V gene. V shed 4 bases and J 4 bases; nucleotides not matched to a gene: 6. CDR3 size: 17 residues. The CDR3 DNA reads TGTGCCAGCAGCTCGGGACTAGCGGGACCGAGCACCGGGGAGCTGTTTTTT. This encodes CASSSGLAGPSTGELFF.